The 18 T cell receptor beta chains presented below share a single source sample, sequenced in a study of T cell clones after liver transplantation. The repertoire was sequenced with immunoSEQ multiplex PCR; TCRdb's copy has only in-frame clones and lacks some. Here the sample spans some 40,000 clones, approximately 86% being singletons. This specimen consisted of CD4+ T cells from blood, obtained 24 months after liver transplant. These receptors all stem from a human patient who received a liver transplant. Some T cells may be supplied by the graft donor.

The chain is built from TRBV7-2 and TRBJ2-5, with a tentative D call TRBD1 (6 bases). V was pared by 2 bases and J by 4 bases, with 17 bases between. The germline CDR1 and CDR2 sequences are SGHTA and FQGNSA. The length of the CDR3 is 16 residues. DNA of the CDR3: TGTGCCAGCAGCTTAAAGGCTCACAGGGTAGGAGAGACCCAGTACTTC. It specifies CASSLKAHRVGETQYF.

This chain connects TRBV19 to TRBJ2-1; 9 bases line up with TRBD1. CDR1 and CDR2 from the germline V gene are LNHDA and SQIVND (reference sequence). The V and J ends lost 3 bases and 10 bases, in that order; junction bases with no gene match: 13. The CDR3 consists of 16 residues. CDR3 sequence (DNA): TGTGCCAGTAGTATTGGAAAGGGACAGGGAAGCGGCGAGCAGTTCTTC. This translates into CASSIGKGQGSGEQFF.

This chain joins TRBV10-3 and TRBJ1-5; a weak D match, TRBD1 (5 bases). V lost 10 bases to trimming and J lost 7 bases, with 20 bases between them. CDR1 is ENHRY and CDR2 is SYGVKD in the germline V gene. The CDR3 is made up of 14 amino acids. CDR3 sequence (DNA): TGTGCCACCACCGACGGGGGTCCCCCGCAGCCCCAGCATTTT. This translates into CATTDGGPPQPQHF.

The rearrangement joins TRBV27 to TRBJ2-1; 7 bases are shared with TRBD1. The junction had 7 bases not matched to a gene; V was cut back by 1 base and J by 7 bases. Looked up from germline, CDR1 is MNHEY and CDR2 is SMNVEV (reference sequence). This CDR3 is built from 15 residues. CDR3 residues: CASSLYRTGGNEQFF. CDR3 nucleotide sequence: TGTGCCAGCAGTTTATATCGGACAGGCGGGAATGAGCAGTTCTTC.

The chain combines TRBV7-3 with TRBJ1-2, with no clear D. V dropped 1 base and J dropped 1 base, with 10 bases sitting between them. Germline loops: CDR1 SGHTA, CDR2 FQGTGA. CDR3 size: 15 residues. The CDR3 DNA follows: TGTGCCAGCAGCTTAAACCAGACATATAACTATGGCTACACCTTC. It translates to CASSLNQTYNYGYTF.

The chain recombines TRBV7-9 with TRBJ1-4, with 7 bases fitting TRBD1. Per germline, CDR1 SEHNR and CDR2 FQNEAQ (reference sequence). This CDR3 comprises 16 residues. V dropped 6 bases and J dropped 4; count of bases not matched to a gene: 11. CDR3 in DNA: TGTGCCAGCAGGCCTTTACCGGGACAGCTTAATGAAAAACTGTTTTTT. Amino acid sequence: CASRPLPGQLNEKLFF.

The rearrangement joins TRBV4-3 to TRBJ2-7; TRBD1 agrees at 8 bases. This CDR3 is 17 amino acids long. From germline, CDR1 is LGHNA and CDR2 YSLEER. J lost 0 bases, V lost 1 base, and 8 bases had no gene match. CDR3 nucleotides: TGCGCCAGCAGCCAAGCTATTGGGACAGGTAGCTCCTACGAGCAGTACTTC. Translating it yields CASSQAIGTGSSYEQYF.

This rearrangement joins TRBV27 to TRBJ2-7, with 10 bases matching TRBD1. The CDR3 totals 17 residues. V trimming: 5 bases; J trimming: 6 bases; junction bases outside the gene matches: 16. Germline CDR1 reads MNHEY; CDR2 reads SMNVEV (reference sequence). This CDR3 is CASSPSKTGTGAPEQYF. The CDR3 nucleotides read TGTGCCAGCAGTCCATCAAAGACCGGGACAGGGGCACCCGAGCAGTACTTC.

The chain employs TRBV6-5 and TRBJ2-1, with D maybe TRBD1 (7 bases). The germline CDR1 and CDR2 sequences are MNHEY and SVGAGI. This CDR3 comprises 15 residues. V was clipped by 4 bases and J by 5 bases, with 15 bases between them. In DNA form, the CDR3 reads TGTGCCAGCAGTTCCAGACAGGGACTTAACAATGAGCAGTTCTTC. It translates to CASSSRQGLNNEQFF.

The chain recombines TRBV18 with TRBJ2-1; D unclear. Trimming stripped 1 base from V and 5 bases from J, with 3 bases between. This CDR3 has 12 residues. CDR1 and CDR2 from the germline V gene are KGHSH and LQKENI. In nucleotides, the CDR3 is TGTGCCAGCTCACCACAGGACAATGAGCAGTTCTTC. Translated, it gives CASSPQDNEQFF.

The chain has TRBV11-3 and TRBJ2-1; 10 bases agree with TRBD2. Looked up from germline, CDR1 is SGHNT and CDR2 is YENEEA. The V gene end was trimmed by 2 bases and the J gene end by 6 bases; junction bases not matched to a gene: 4. The CDR3 covers 15 residues. CDR3 sequence reads: CASSLSGRAINEQFF. CDR3 in DNA: TGTGCCAGCAGCTTAAGCGGGAGGGCCATCAATGAGCAGTTCTTC.

The rearrangement uses TRBV6-1 and TRBJ2-4, with D possibly matching TRBD2 (6 bases). The length of the CDR3 is 19 residues. V was shortened by 4 bases and J by 6 bases, with 28 bases between the two germline ends. Germline V gene data show CDR1 as MNHNS and CDR2 as SASEGT. The CDR3 sequence: CASSGPDRVRASERNIQYF. In nucleotides, the CDR3 is TGTGCCAGCAGTGGACCCGATAGGGTGAGGGCTAGCGAAAGAAACATTCAGTACTTC.

The V and J genes are TRBV7-9 and TRBJ1-1; D not resolved. V was pared by 1 base and J by 11 bases, with 14 bases between. Germline V gene sequence: CDR1 SEHNR, CDR2 FQNEAQ (reference sequence). The CDR3 sequence is 13 residues long. The CDR3 loop reads CASSLVEGSVAFF. The CDR3, as DNA: TGTGCCAGCAGCTTAGTGGAGGGATCGGTGGCTTTCTTT.

The chain is built from TRBV29-1 and TRBJ1-1; D may be TRBD1 (6 bases). Deletions cut 4 bases from V and 5 bases from J, with 26 bases between. This CDR3 comprises 17 residues. Germline V gene data show CDR1 as SQVTM and CDR2 as ANQGSEA. The CDR3 protein is CSVGRGPLGGKNTEAFF. The DNA for the CDR3 is TGCAGCGTTGGAAGAGGCCCTTTGGGGGGCAAGAATACTGAAGCTTTCTTT.

This chain joins TRBV7-2 and TRBJ2-7; 10 nucleotides line up with TRBD2. Germline CDR1 reads SGHTA; CDR2 reads FQGNSA. This CDR3 contains 14 residues. J gave up 0 bases and V 5 bases, and 1 base lay outside the gene matches. CDR3 residues: CASSTSGASYEQYF. The CDR3 DNA sequence: TGTGCCAGCAGCACTAGCGGGGCCTCCTACGAGCAGTACTTC.

This clone was seen a few times. The chain links TRBV19 to TRBJ1-4; no clear D gene. The germline gives CDR1 LNHDA, CDR2 SQIVND (reference sequence). V lost 3 bases and J 8 bases, leaving 19 bases between the germline ends. This CDR3 contains 16 residues. Here the CDR3 reads CASSIKRNSLREKLFF. For the CDR3, the DNA is TGTGCCAGTAGTATTAAACGGAACAGTCTCAGGGAAAAACTGTTTTTT.

This chain joins TRBV6-5 and TRBJ2-5; a weak D match, TRBD1 (6 bases). With 8 bases removed from V and 4 bases from J, the gap between germline ends came to 14 bases. The germline V gene has CDR1 MNHEY and CDR2 SVGAGI. This CDR3 has 13 amino acids. CDR3 DNA sequence: TGTGCCAGCCGAAAGGTGGACAGAGAGACCCAGTACTTC. Residues: CASRKVDRETQYF.

V is TRBV6-1 and J is TRBJ1-1, with D maybe TRBD1 (6 bases). Per germline, CDR1 MNHNS and CDR2 SASEGT. CDR3 length: 15 amino acids. Trimming left V 3 bases short and J 7 bases short, with 18 bases between. In nucleotides, the CDR3 is TGTGCCAGCAGTGATAGGGGGTCTTCCCTGTATGAAGCTTTCTTT. Encoded protein: CASSDRGSSLYEAFF.